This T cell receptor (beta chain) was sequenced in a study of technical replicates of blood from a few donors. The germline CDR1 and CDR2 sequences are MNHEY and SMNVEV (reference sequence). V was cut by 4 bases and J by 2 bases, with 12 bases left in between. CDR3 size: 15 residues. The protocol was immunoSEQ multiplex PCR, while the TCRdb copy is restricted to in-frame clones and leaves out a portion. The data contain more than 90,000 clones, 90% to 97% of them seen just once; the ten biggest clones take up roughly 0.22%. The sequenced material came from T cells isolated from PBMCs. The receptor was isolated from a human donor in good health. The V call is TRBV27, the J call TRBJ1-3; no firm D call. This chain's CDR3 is CASSSRGAAGNTIYF. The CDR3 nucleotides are TGTGCCAGCAGTTCTCGGGGTGCCGCTGGAAACACCATATATTTT.